This record covers a single TCR beta chain. What it binds is unknown. This specimen comes from a study of Ad26.COV2.S vaccination and SARS-CoV-2 variants. In the study overall: Intramuscular Ad26.COV2.S doses were given once or twice, 56 days apart.

Treatment: roughly 19 received Ad26.COV2.S at low or high dose, single or two shots; 5 received placebo; per-sample allocation not given. The investigators took samples on day 63 after the first vaccine or placebo injection. Per germline, CDR1 SNHLY and CDR2 FYNNEI. The CDR3 totals 15 residues. J was trimmed by 2 bases and V by 8 bases; bases with no gene match: 8. Findings and limits, study-wide: Placebo and vaccine recipients had non-spike TCR breadth that was similar. The study found higher spike-specific TCR breadth in vaccine than placebo recipients.

Profiled with immunoSEQ multiplex PCR; TCRdb holds only in-frame clones, not every one. The sample lists hundreds of thousands of clones, 80% to 90% occurring once. The chain carries TRBV2 and TRBJ1-3, with 8 bases identical to TRBD1. The receptor was derived from a person aged 18-65 years who received the Ad26.COV2.S COVID-19 vaccine or a placebo. This specimen was peripheral blood, taken in a trial of Ad26.COV2.S vaccine versus placebo. The CDR3 here is CASEENRGAGNTIYF. CDR3 in DNA: TGTGCCAGCGAGGAAAACAGGGGGGCTGGAAACACCATATATTTT.